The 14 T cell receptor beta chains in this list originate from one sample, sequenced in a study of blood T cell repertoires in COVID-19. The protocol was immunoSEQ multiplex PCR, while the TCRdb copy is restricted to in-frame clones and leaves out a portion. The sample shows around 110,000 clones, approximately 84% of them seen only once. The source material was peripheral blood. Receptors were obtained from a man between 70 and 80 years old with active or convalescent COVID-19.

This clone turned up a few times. CDR3 residues: CASSLQPSGNTGELFF. The CDR3 region has the DNA TGTGCCAGCAGCTTGCAGCCTAGCGGGAACACCGGGGAGCTGTTTTTT. The V gene is TRBV5-7, the J gene TRBJ2-2, with 7 bases fitting TRBD2. TRBV5-7 is marked as an open reading frame, function uncertain. V lost 1 base and J lost 1; bases outside the gene matches: 4. The CDR3 runs 16 residues.

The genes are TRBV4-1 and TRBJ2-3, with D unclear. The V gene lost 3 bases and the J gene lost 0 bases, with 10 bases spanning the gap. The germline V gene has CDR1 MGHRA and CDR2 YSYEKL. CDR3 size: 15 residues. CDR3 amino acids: CASSHTDKSTDTQYF. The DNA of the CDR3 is TGCGCCAGCAGCCATACAGACAAAAGCACAGATACGCAGTATTTT.

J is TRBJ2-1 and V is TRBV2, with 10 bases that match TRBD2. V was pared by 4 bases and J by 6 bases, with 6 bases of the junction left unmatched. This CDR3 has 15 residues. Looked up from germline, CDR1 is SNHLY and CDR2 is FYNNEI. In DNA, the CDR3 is TGTGCCAGCAGTGCGACTAGCGGGTGGGGCAATGAGCAGTTCTTC. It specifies CASSATSGWGNEQFF. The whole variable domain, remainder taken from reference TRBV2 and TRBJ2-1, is EPEVTQTPSHQVTQMGQEVILRCVPISNHLYFYWYRQILGQKVEFLVSFYNNEISEKSEIFDDQFSVERPDGSNFTLKIRSTKLEDSAMYFCASSATSGWGNEQFFGPGTRLTVL.

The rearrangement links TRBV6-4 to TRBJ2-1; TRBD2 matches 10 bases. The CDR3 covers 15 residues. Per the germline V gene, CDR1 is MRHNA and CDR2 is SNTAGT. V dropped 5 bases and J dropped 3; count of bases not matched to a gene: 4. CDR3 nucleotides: TGTGCCAGCAGTCCACTAGCGGGGAACTACAATGAGCAGTTCTTC. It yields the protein CASSPLAGNYNEQFF.

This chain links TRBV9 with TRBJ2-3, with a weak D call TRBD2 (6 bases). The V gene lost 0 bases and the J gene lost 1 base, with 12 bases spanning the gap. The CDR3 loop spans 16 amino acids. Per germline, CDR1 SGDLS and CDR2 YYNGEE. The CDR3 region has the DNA TGTGCCAGCAGCGTAGGGCCTAGCGATCGCACAGATACGCAGTATTTT. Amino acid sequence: CASSVGPSDRTDTQYF.

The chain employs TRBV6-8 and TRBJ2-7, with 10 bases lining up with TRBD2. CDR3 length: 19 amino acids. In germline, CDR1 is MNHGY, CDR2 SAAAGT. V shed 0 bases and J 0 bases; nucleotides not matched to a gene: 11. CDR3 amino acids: CASSYSSGRASNSSYEQYF. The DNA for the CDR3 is TGTGCCAGCAGTTACTCGAGCGGGAGGGCCTCCAACTCCTCCTACGAGCAGTACTTC.

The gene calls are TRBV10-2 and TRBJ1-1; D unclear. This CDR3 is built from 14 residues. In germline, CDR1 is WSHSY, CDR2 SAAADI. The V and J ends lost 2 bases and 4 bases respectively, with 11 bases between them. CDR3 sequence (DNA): TGCGCCAGCAGTGAGAAGGTGGCGGGCACTGAAGCTTTCTTT. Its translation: CASSEKVAGTEAFF.

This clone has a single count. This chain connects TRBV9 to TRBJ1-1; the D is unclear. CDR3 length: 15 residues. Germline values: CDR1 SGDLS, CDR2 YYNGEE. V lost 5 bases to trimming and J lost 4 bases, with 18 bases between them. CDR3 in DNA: TGTGCCAGCAGGGACGGTGGAGGTGGTAGCACTGAAGCTTTCTTT. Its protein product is CASRDGGGGSTEAFF.

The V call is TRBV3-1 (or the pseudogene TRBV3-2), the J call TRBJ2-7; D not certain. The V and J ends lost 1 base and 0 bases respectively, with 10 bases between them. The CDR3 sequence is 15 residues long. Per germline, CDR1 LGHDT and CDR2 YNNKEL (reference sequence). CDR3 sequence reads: CASSQGSRNSYEQYF. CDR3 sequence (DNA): TGTGCCAGCAGCCAAGGTTCGCGGAACTCCTACGAGCAGTACTTC.

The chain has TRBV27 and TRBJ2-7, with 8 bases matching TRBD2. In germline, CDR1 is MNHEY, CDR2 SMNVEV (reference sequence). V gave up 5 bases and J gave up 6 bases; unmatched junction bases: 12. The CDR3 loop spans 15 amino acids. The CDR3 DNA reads TGTGCCAGCAGTCCCCCTGACGGGAGGGGAGCCGAGCAGTACTTC. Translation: CASSPPDGRGAEQYF.

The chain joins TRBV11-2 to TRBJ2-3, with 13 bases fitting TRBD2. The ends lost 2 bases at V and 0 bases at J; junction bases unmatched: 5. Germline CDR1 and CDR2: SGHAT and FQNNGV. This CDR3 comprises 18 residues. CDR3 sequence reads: CASSLRRTSGSSTDTQYF. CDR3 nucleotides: TGTGCCAGCAGCTTACGGCGGACTAGCGGGAGTAGCACAGATACGCAGTATTTT.

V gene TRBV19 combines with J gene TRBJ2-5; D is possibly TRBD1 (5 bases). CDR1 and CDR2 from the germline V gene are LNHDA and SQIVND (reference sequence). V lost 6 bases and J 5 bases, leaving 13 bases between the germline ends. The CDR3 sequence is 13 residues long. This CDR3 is CASSEKGSETQYF. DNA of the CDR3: TGTGCCAGTAGCGAAAAGGGGTCGGAGACCCAGTACTTC.

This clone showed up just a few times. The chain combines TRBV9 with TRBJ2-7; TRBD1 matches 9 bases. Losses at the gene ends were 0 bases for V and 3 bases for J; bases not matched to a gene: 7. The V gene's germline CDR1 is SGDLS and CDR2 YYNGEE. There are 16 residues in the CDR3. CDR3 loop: CASSVDLGTGYYEQYF. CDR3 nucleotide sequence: TGTGCCAGCAGCGTAGATTTGGGGACAGGGTACTACGAGCAGTACTTC.

CDR3 amino acids: CASSSGHANYGYTF. The CDR3 bases are TGCGCCAGCAGCTCGGGACACGCTAACTATGGCTACACCTTC. The V call is TRBV5-1, the J call TRBJ1-2; a weak D match, TRBD1 (6 bases). Germline V gene lookup returns CDR1 SGHRS and CDR2 YFSETQ. V lost 3 bases to trimming and J lost 0 bases, with 9 bases between them. The CDR3 contains 14 residues.